This entry lists 31 T cell receptor beta chains sequenced from one sample in a study of T cell responses to AZD1222 COVID-19 vaccine. Only in-frame clones appear in the TCRdb table, and some are missing; sequencing was by immunoSEQ multiplex PCR. The sample includes about 190,000 clones, 85% to 95% of them seen just once. The sample consisted of peripheral blood, taken on day 0 of AZD1222 vaccination. The receptors come from an adult in good health.

The chain carries TRBV19 and TRBJ2-3; D not resolved. With 2 bases removed from V and 2 bases from J, the gap between germline ends came to 8 bases. Germline CDR1 reads LNHDA; CDR2 reads SQIVND (reference sequence). The CDR3 runs 14 residues. The CDR3 DNA is TGTGCCAGTAGTATAAGTTTCTACACAGATACGCAGTATTTT. This encodes CASSISFYTDTQYF.

V is TRBV19 and J is TRBJ2-3; D is unclear. Trimming left V 8 bases short and J 6 bases short, with 9 bases between. Germline V gene data show CDR1 as LNHDA and CDR2 as SQIVND (reference sequence). There are 11 residues in the CDR3. The CDR3 loop is CASALGDTQYF. CDR3 bases: TGTGCCAGTGCGTTAGGGGATACGCAGTATTTT.

V and J are TRBV6-5 and TRBJ2-7, with 12 bases lining up with TRBD1. The CDR3 is 16 amino acids. Germline CDR1 MNHEY, CDR2 SVGAGI. Trimming cost V 0 bases and J 7 bases; bases outside gene matches: 7. The CDR3 region is CASSYSPGTGGDEQYF. CDR3 coding DNA: TGTGCCAGCAGTTACTCTCCTGGGACAGGGGGCGATGAGCAGTACTTC.

The rearrangement links TRBV24-1 to TRBJ1-5; 7 bases are a match to TRBD1. There are 16 residues in the CDR3. J gave up 3 bases and V 4 bases, and 8 bases lay outside the gene matches. CDR1 and CDR2 from the germline V gene are KGHDR and SFDVKD. The chain's CDR3 is CATSESGTANNQPQHF. CDR3 DNA: TGTGCCACCAGTGAGTCCGGGACAGCAAACAATCAGCCCCAGCATTTT.

This clone was recorded only once. The J gene is TRBJ2-5, the V gene TRBV19, with D perhaps matching TRBD2 (5 bases). Germline CDR1 is LNHDA and CDR2 is SQIVND (reference sequence). CDR3 length: 13 amino acids. V was pared by 2 bases and J by 5 bases, with 9 bases between. The CDR3 is CASSISGTETQYF. The CDR3 DNA reads TGTGCCAGTAGTATAAGCGGAACCGAGACCCAGTACTTC.

The J gene is TRBJ1-5, the V gene TRBV28; 7 nucleotides match TRBD1. Germline CDR1 reads MDHEN; CDR2 reads SYDVKM. V trimming: 6 bases; J trimming: 2 bases; junction bases outside the gene matches: 1. This CDR3 has 13 amino acids. This CDR3 is CASRTGGNQPQHF. DNA of the CDR3: TGTGCCAGCAGAACAGGGGGCAATCAGCCCCAGCATTTT.

The chain employs TRBV7-8 and TRBJ2-4; D possibly uses TRBD1 or TRBD2 (5 bases each). In germline, CDR1 is SGHVS, CDR2 FQNEAQ. Trimming removed 0 bases at V and 1 base at J, with 19 bases between. The CDR3 totals 19 residues. The CDR3: CASSLASQILGEAKNIQYF. CDR3 coding DNA: TGTGCCAGCAGCTTAGCGTCGCAGATCCTGGGGGAGGCCAAAAACATTCAGTACTTC.

V is TRBV19 and J is TRBJ1-4; D perhaps matches TRBD1 (5 bases). CDR1 and CDR2 from the germline V gene are LNHDA and SQIVND (reference sequence). V lost 6 bases and J lost 10, with 9 bases in between. This CDR3 comprises 11 residues. CDR3 residues: CASRGDGKLFF. DNA for the CDR3: TGTGCCAGTAGAGGGGACGGAAAACTGTTTTTT.

This rearrangement joins TRBV20-1 to TRBJ2-7, with TRBD1 as a possible D gene (6 bases). From germline, CDR1 is DFQATT and CDR2 SNEGSKA (reference sequence). The CDR3 totals 13 residues. V lost 3 bases, J lost 3 bases, and 12 bases lay in between. Here the CDR3 DNA reads TGCAGTGCTAGTGGAGACAGGAACTACGAGCAGTACTTC. Amino acid sequence: CSASGDRNYEQYF.

The chain employs TRBV15 and TRBJ1-2; D is uncertain. The CDR3 loop spans 16 amino acids. Germline CDR1 LNHNV, CDR2 YYDKDF (reference sequence). Trimming took off 3 bases at V and 7 bases at J, with 21 bases between the two ends. CDR3 sequence reads: CATSRDRTIRTRGYTF. The CDR3, as DNA: TGTGCCACCAGCAGGGACCGGACTATAAGGACTCGTGGCTACACCTTC.

V usage is TRBV5-1 and J usage is TRBJ2-7; 7 nucleotides line up with TRBD1. CDR3 size: 15 residues. Unmatched junction bases numbered 6, after V lost 3 bases and J lost 0 bases. Germline values: CDR1 SGHRS, CDR2 YFSETQ. Written as DNA, the CDR3 is TGCGCCAGCAGCTACTCCGGGACAGCCTCCTACGAGCAGTACTTC. Translated: CASSYSGTASYEQYF.

The chain links TRBV6-5 to TRBJ1-2; weak D call: TRBD1 (6 bases). Germline CDR1 and CDR2: MNHEY and SVGAGI. This CDR3 spans 13 amino acids. Trimming pared 4 bases from V and 6 bases from J, leaving 12 bases between. The CDR3 sequence is CASSSGTLDGYTF. Here the CDR3 DNA reads TGTGCCAGCAGTTCAGGGACATTAGATGGCTACACCTTC.

This chain joins TRBV3-1 (or the pseudogene TRBV3-2) and TRBJ1-5; the D gene is possibly TRBD1 (5 bases). The V gene's germline CDR1 is LGHDT and CDR2 YNNKEL (reference sequence). The CDR3 spans 16 residues. The ends were cut back, 0 bases at V and 0 bases at J, with 9 bases in the middle. The CDR3, as DNA: TGTGCCAGCAGCCAAGAAGGTGGGGGTAGCAATCAGCCCCAGCATTTT. It codes for CASSQEGGGSNQPQHF.

V is TRBV5-1 and J is TRBJ2-7; TRBD2 might be the D (6 bases). Looked up from germline, CDR1 is SGHRS and CDR2 is YFSETQ. With 5 bases removed from V and 1 base from J, the gap between germline ends came to 13 bases. The CDR3 loop spans 14 amino acids. CDR3: CASRAGGLSYEQYF. Here the CDR3 DNA reads TGCGCCAGCAGGGCCGGAGGGCTTTCCTACGAGCAGTACTTC. Combining the CDR3 with reference TRBV5-1 and TRBJ2-7 gives the whole variable domain KAGVTQTPRYLIKTRGQQVTLSCSPISGHRSVSWYQQTPGQGLQFLFEYFSETQRNKGNFPGRFSGRQFSNSRSEMNVSTLELGDSALYLCASRAGGLSYEQYFGPGTRLTVT.

CDR3 loop: CASSFTAGGRYEQYF. For the CDR3, the DNA is TGTGCCAGCAGTTTTACCGCAGGGGGCCGCTACGAGCAGTACTTC. This rearrangement joins TRBV28 to TRBJ2-7, with 8 bases that match TRBD1. After removal of 3 bases from V and 3 bases from J, the junction contained 7 bases not matched to a gene. Looked up from germline, CDR1 is MDHEN and CDR2 is SYDVKM. The CDR3 contains 15 residues.

The sample holds a few counts of this clone. The V call is TRBV5-1, the J call TRBJ1-2; D is unresolved. V lost 8 bases and J lost 2, with 7 bases in between. CDR1 and CDR2 from the germline V gene are SGHRS and YFSETQ. The CDR3 has 11 residues. This chain's CDR3 is CASKENYGYTF. The DNA of the CDR3 is TGCGCCAGTAAGGAGAACTATGGCTACACCTTC.

The sample holds a few counts of this clone. The chain carries TRBV6-5 and TRBJ2-7; TRBD1 matches at 7 bases. V trimming: 0 bases; J trimming: 2 bases; junction bases outside the gene matches: 4. This CDR3 has 15 amino acids. Per germline, CDR1 MNHEY and CDR2 SVGAGI. Here the CDR3 reads CASSYSGTEPYEQYF. CDR3 sequence (DNA): TGTGCCAGCAGTTACTCGGGGACAGAGCCCTACGAGCAGTACTTC.

The CDR3 bases are TGCAGCGTTGGGGACACTGAAGCTTTCTTT. Encoded protein: CSVGDTEAFF. The chain has TRBV29-1 and TRBJ1-1; D remains ambiguous. Looked up from germline, CDR1 is SQVTM and CDR2 is ANQGSEA. This CDR3 region has 10 residues. The V gene lost 4 bases and the J gene lost 3 bases, with 3 bases spanning the gap.

J is TRBJ1-2 and V is TRBV12-3 or TRBV12-4; no clear D. With 5 bases removed from V and 6 bases from J, the gap between germline ends came to 13 bases. This CDR3 is 13 amino acids long. The CDR3 here is CASSLDIRDGYTF. CDR3 DNA: TGTGCCAGCAGTCTAGATATTAGGGATGGCTACACCTTC.

This chain uses TRBV19 with TRBJ1-1; 7 bases are shared with TRBD1. The CDR3 runs to 15 residues. Trimming at V came to 6 bases and at J to 1 base, leaving 8 bases not matched to a gene. CDR1 and CDR2 (germline): LNHDA, SQIVND (reference sequence). This chain's CDR3 is CASRSTGAGNTEAFF. CDR3 bases: TGTGCCAGTAGATCTACAGGGGCCGGGAACACTGAAGCTTTCTTT.

The V gene is TRBV19, the J gene TRBJ1-3; D is ambiguous. Germline loops: CDR1 LNHDA, CDR2 SQIVND (reference sequence). Trimming took off 3 bases at V and 0 bases at J, with 6 bases between the two ends. The CDR3 contains 14 residues. The CDR3 reads CASSIGSSGNTIYF. The CDR3 DNA reads TGTGCCAGTAGTATCGGGAGCTCTGGAAACACCATATATTTT.

The V and J genes are TRBV6-2 or TRBV6-3 and TRBJ2-1, with D possibly called TRBD1 or TRBD2 (5 bases each). The CDR3 is made up of 17 amino acids. Germline V gives CDR1 MNHEY, CDR2 SVGEGT. Deletions cut 2 bases from V and 2 bases from J, with 16 bases between. The CDR3 region has the DNA TGTGCCAGCAGTTACCGGTGGGACCCGGGCCCCTACAATGAGCAGTTCTTC. Its translation: CASSYRWDPGPYNEQFF.

V gene TRBV10-3 combines with J gene TRBJ1-5, with D possibly matching TRBD1 (5 bases). V was pared by 3 bases and J by 8 bases, with 8 bases between. This CDR3 has 12 residues. Germline V gives CDR1 ENHRY, CDR2 SYGVKD. This CDR3 is CAISEQEKPQHF. The DNA for the CDR3 is TGTGCCATCAGTGAACAGGAGAAGCCCCAGCATTTT.

This chain uses TRBV7-3 with TRBJ2-7; D is perhaps TRBD1 or TRBD2 (6 bases each). V was shortened by 3 bases and J by 3 bases, with 27 bases between the two germline ends. Germline V CDR1 and CDR2: SGHTA, FQGTGA. The CDR3 extends over 19 amino acids. CDR3 in DNA: TGTGCCAGCAGCTTTCGGGGGCCTATTCGAGGGACGGCTGACTACGAGCAGTACTTC. Amino acids: CASSFRGPIRGTADYEQYF.

This clone was observed a handful of times. J is TRBJ2-3 and V is TRBV6-6; 7 bases line up with TRBD2. With 5 bases clipped from V and 6 bases from J, the junction kept 17 bases outside the gene matches. Germline-derived CDR1 and CDR2 are MNHNY and SVGAGI (reference sequence). The CDR3 is 17 residues long. DNA of the CDR3: TGTGCCAGCAGTCAATCCGCCGCGGCTAGCGGCCTTGATACGCAGTATTTT. This gives the protein CASSQSAAASGLDTQYF.

The chain employs TRBV6-1 and TRBJ1-5; D uncertain. CDR3 length equals 14 residues. Between the trimmed V and J ends, which lost 3 bases and 3 bases, there was a span of 9 bases. Looked up from germline, CDR1 is MNHNS and CDR2 is SASEGT. In DNA form, the CDR3 reads TGTGCCAGCAGTGAGCCGCCAGTCAATCAGCCCCAGCATTTT. Its protein is CASSEPPVNQPQHF.

This CDR3 reads CASSVAGGRGSYNEQFF. As DNA, the CDR3 is TGTGCCAGCAGCGTAGCCGGTGGCAGGGGGTCCTACAATGAGCAGTTCTTC. The chain is built from TRBV9 and TRBJ2-1; 7 positions match TRBD1. After removal of 0 bases from V and 1 base from J, the junction contained 7 bases not matched to a gene. Germline V gene data show CDR1 as SGDLS and CDR2 as YYNGEE. The CDR3 runs 17 residues.

The rearrangement joins TRBV5-4 to TRBJ2-2; 13 bases align to TRBD2. CDR1 is SGHNT, CDR2 YYREEE, per germline (reference sequence). With 3 bases clipped from V and 7 bases from J, the junction kept 12 bases outside the gene matches. This CDR3 contains 18 residues. The DNA of the CDR3 is TGTGCCAGCAGCTCCTACGCCTGGACTAGCGGGGGTGGCGGGGAGCTGTTTTTT. It encodes CASSSYAWTSGGGGELFF.

This rearrangement joins TRBV7-8 to TRBJ2-7, with TRBD1 matching over 9 bases. The germline CDR1 and CDR2 sequences are SGHVS and FQNEAQ. The CDR3 contains 17 residues. V shed 0 bases and J 4 bases; nucleotides not matched to a gene: 10. The CDR3 DNA reads TGTGCCAGCAGCTTAGCATACCCGGGACAGGGAACATACGAGCAGTACTTC. Its translation: CASSLAYPGQGTYEQYF.

This clone has a single count. The J gene is TRBJ1-5, the V gene TRBV11-2; 12 bases are shared with TRBD1. Germline V gives CDR1 SGHAT, CDR2 FQNNGV. The CDR3 length is 15 residues. The V segment lost 9 bases and the J segment 4 bases; nucleotides outside the gene matches: 7. The CDR3 coding sequence is TGTGCCAGTTCCCGGGACAGGGGGCGGAATCAGCCCCAGCATTTT. It yields the protein CASSRDRGRNQPQHF. Supplemented by reference TRBV11-2 and TRBJ1-5, the full variable domain reads EAGVAQSPRYKIIEKRQSVAFWCNPISGHATLYWYQQILGQGPKLLIQFQNNGVVDDSQLPKDRFSAERLKGVDSTLKIQPAKLEDSAVYLCASSRDRGRNQPQHFGDGTRLSIL.

This rearrangement joins TRBV27 to TRBJ2-3; TRBD1 agrees at 7 bases. The germline CDR1 and CDR2 sequences are MNHEY and SMNVEV (reference sequence). The CDR3 consists of 15 residues. The J segment lost 6 bases and the V segment lost 4 bases, leaving 10 bases of the junction unmatched. The CDR3 DNA sequence: TGTGCCAGCAGTTCCGACAGGGAGCAACCCGATACGCAGTATTTT. Its protein is CASSSDREQPDTQYF.